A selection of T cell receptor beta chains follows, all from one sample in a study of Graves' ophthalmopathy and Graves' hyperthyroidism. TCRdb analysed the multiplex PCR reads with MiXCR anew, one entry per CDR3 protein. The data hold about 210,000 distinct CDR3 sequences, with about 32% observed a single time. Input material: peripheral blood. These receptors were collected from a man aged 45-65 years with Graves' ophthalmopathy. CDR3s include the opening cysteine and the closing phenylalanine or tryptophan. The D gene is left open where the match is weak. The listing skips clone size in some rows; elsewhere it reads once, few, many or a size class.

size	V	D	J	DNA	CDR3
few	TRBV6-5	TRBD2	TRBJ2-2	TGTGCCAGCAGTTACGAGTCGCGGGGGGTCGGCACCGGGGAGCTGTTTTTT	CASSYESRGVGTGELFF
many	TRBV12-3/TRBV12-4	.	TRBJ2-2	TGTGCCAGCAGTTTCACGAGGTCCGGGGAGCTGTTTTTT	CASSFTRSGELFF
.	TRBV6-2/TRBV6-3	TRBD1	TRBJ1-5	TGTGCCAGCAGTTACGGGGACAGGTCTGATCAGCCCCAGCATTTT	CASSYGDRSDQPQHF
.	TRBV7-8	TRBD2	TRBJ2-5	TGTGCCAGCAGCTTAAGGTGGGCTAGCGGAGAAGAGACCCAGTACTTC	CASSLRWASGEETQYF
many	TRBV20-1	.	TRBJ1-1	TGCAGTGCTCAAGGGGACACTGAAGCTTTCTTT	CSAQGDTEAFF
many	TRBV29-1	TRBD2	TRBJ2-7	TGCAGCGTTGAAATCGGACTAGCGGGTGGAGGGGTGCAGTACTTC	CSVEIGLAGGGVQYF
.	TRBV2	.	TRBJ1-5	TGTGCCAGCGGAACTTTCGGGGGCGGCATTCAGCCCCAGCATTTT	CASGTFGGGIQPQHF
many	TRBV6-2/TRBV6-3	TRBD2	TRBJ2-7	TGTGCCAGCAGTCCGGGGGGGGAGACAGCCTACCTCGGGGAATCCTACGAGCAGTACTTC	CASSPGGETAYLGESYEQYF
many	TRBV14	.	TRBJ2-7	TGTGCCAGCAGCCATGGAGGGGGCACTCGGCAGTACTTC	CASSHGGGTRQYF
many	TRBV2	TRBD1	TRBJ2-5	TGTGCCAGCAGCGACAGGGATAAGACCCAGTACTTC	CASSDRDKTQYF
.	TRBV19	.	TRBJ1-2	TGTGCCAGTACCATAGCGGGGAGCGGCTACACCTTC	CASTIAGSGYTF
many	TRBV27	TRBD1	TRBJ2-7	TGTGCCAGCAGTCTGCGGACAGGCCGGTACGAGCAGTACTTC	CASSLRTGRYEQYF
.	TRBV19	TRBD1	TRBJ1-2	TGTGCCAGTAGTAGAGCGGGACAGACCCCTCTCTATGGCTACACCTTC	CASSRAGQTPLYGYTF
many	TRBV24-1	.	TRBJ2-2	TGTGCCACCAGACCAGACCAGGGGGAGCTGTTTTTT	CATRPDQGELFF
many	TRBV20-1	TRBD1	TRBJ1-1	TGCAGTGCTAGAGATCTGAAAGGGGGCTCGATGAACACTGAAGCTTTCTTT	CSARDLKGGSMNTEAFF
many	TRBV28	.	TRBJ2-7	TGTGCCAGCCGAATCCAGGCTTCCTACGAGCAGTACTTC	CASRIQASYEQYF
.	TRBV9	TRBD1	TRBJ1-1	TGTGCCAGCAGCCTACGGACAGGCGCTGAAGCTTTCTTT	CASSLRTGAEAFF
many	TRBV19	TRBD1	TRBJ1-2	TGTGCCAGTACGAGGGGGCTCTCTTCTCGAGGCTACACCTTC	CASTRGLSSRGYTF
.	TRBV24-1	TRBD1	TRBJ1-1	TGTGCCACCAGTGATCAAAGCCAGGGGGCTAAAGCTTTCTTT	CATSDQSQGAKAFF
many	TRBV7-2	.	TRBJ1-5	TGTGCCAGCAGCCAATCGGGGGGCAATCAGCCCCAGCATTTT	CASSQSGGNQPQHF
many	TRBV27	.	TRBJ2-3	TGTGCCAGCGACTCGGGGGATACGCAGTATTTT	CASDSGDTQYF
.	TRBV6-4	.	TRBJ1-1	.	CASTHRASYEQYFGPGTEAFF
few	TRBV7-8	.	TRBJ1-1	TGTGCCAGCAGCCCCGAGGACACTGAAGCTTTCTTT	CASSPEDTEAFF
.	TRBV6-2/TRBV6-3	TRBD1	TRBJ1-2	TGTGCCAGCAGTCAAGGACAGGGTCGTGGCTACACCTTC	CASSQGQGRGYTF
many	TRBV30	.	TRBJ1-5	TGTGCCTGGTCGGAGGGATGGAATCAGCCCCAGCATTTT	CAWSEGWNQPQHF
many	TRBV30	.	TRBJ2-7	TGTGCCTGGAGTGTAATGGCAGGGGCCTACGAGCAGTACTTC	CAWSVMAGAYEQYF
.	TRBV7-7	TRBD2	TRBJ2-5	TGTGCTAGCAGCCAAGGACTAGCGCAAGAGACCCAGTACTTC	CASSQGLAQETQYF
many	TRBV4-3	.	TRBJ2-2	TGCGCCAGCAGCCAAGAGGGGAGCACCGGGGAGCTGTTTTTT	CASSQEGSTGELFF
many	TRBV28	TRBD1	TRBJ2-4	TGTGCCAGCAGCCCGGGACAGGGGGGTAACATTCAGTACTTC	CASSPGQGGNIQYF
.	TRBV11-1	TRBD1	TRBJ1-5	TGTGCCAGCAGCTTCGGACAGGGTTTTAGCAATCAGCCCCAGCATTTT	CASSFGQGFSNQPQHF
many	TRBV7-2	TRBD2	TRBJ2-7	TGTGCCAGCAGCCCACGTTGGGGAGGGGACTCCTACGAGCAGTACTTC	CASSPRWGGDSYEQYF
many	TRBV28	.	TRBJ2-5	TGTGCCAGCAGTAGAGCGGCCGCGGAAGAGACCCAGTACTTC	CASSRAAAEETQYF
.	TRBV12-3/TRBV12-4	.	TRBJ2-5	TGTGCCAGCAGACAGGGTGGGGGAGAGACCCAGTACTTC	CASRQGGGETQYF
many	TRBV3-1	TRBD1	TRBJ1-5	TGTGCCAGCAGCTTCCAGGGGGCCGGGCAGCCCCAGCATTTT	CASSFQGAGQPQHF
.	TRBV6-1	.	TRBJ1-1	TGTGCCAGCAGTGATGTCACGGCTTTCTTT	CASSDVTAFF
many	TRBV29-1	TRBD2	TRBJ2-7	TGCAGCGTTGACGGAGCGGGGCTCCACGAGCAGTACTTC	CSVDGAGLHEQYF
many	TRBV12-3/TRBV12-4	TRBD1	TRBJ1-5	TGTGCCAGCAGCCGACAGGGGTGGGTTCAGCCCCAGCATTTT	CASSRQGWVQPQHF
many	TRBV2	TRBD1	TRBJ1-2	TGTGCCAGCAGTGTGTCCCCTGTCAGGGGGCTTGGCTACACCTTC	CASSVSPVRGLGYTF
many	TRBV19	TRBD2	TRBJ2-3	TGTGCCAGTAAAGGACTAGCTGCCACAGATACGCAGTATTTT	CASKGLAATDTQYF
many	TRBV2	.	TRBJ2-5	TGTGCCAGCAGCAGGGACAACCAAGAGACCCAGTACTTC	CASSRDNQETQYF
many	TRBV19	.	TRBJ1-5	TGTGCCAGTAGCCGGACAACCCCTAGCAATCAGCCCCAGCATTTT	CASSRTTPSNQPQHF